This is a list of T cell receptor beta chains from one sample in a study of CD8+CD57+ T cells in acquired aplastic anemia. Via MiXCR, TCRdb re-called the reads, giving one row per CDR3 protein. The profile shows about 190,000 distinct CDR3 sequences, less than 70% of them singletons. Sequencing was carried out using sorted CD4+, CD8+, or CD8+CD57+ T cells (not recorded which) from PBMCs. The receptors stem from a human donor in good health, serving as a control. Both conserved end residues are part of each CDR3. The D gene is left open where the match is weak. Not all rows give a size; the values are once, few, many and, for expanded clones, a class.

CDR3aa,CDR3nt,j_gene,v_gene,len,abundance,d_gene
CASRRLTGPFNYGYTF,TGTGCCAGCCGGCGTCTGACAGGCCCCTTTAACTATGGCTACACCTTC,TRBJ1-2,TRBV2,16,many,-
CASSQKPGLAGEFTDTQYF,TGTGCCAGCAGTCAAAAGCCGGGACTAGCGGGGGAGTTCACAGATACGCAGTATTTT,TRBJ2-3,TRBV24-1,19,-,TRBD2
CSPGRETQYF,TGCAGTCCCGGTAGAGAGACCCAGTACTTC,TRBJ2-5,TRBV20-1,10,-,-
CASSVAVGNTIYF,TGTGCCAGCAGCGTAGCGGTCGGAAACACCATATATTTT,TRBJ1-3,TRBV9,13,-,-
CASSPVLAGNNEQFF,TGTGCCAGCAGTCCTGTACTAGCGGGGAACAATGAGCAGTTCTTC,TRBJ2-1,TRBV6-2/TRBV6-3,15,many,TRBD2
CASRRRGDIGSPLHF,TGTGCCAGCAGACGACGAGGGGACATTGGTTCACCCCTCCACTTT,TRBJ1-6,TRBV7-8,15,-,-
CASSLGRGGSYEQYF,TGTGCCAGCAGCTTGGGACGGGGAGGCTCCTACGAGCAGTACTTC,TRBJ2-7,TRBV11-3,15,-,-
CASSTGVSQPQQYF,TGTGCCAGCAGTACAGGGGTATCGCAGCCCCAGCAGTACTTC,TRBJ2-7,TRBV25-1,14,-,TRBD1
CATSNPGTGMRTDTQYF,TGTGCCACCAGCAACCCCGGGACAGGGATGAGGACAGATACGCAGTATTTT,TRBJ2-3,TRBV15,17,-,TRBD1
CASRPGAGGPGEQYF,TGTGCCAGCCGGCCGGGTGCGGGAGGGCCGGGCGAGCAGTACTTC,TRBJ2-7,TRBV19,15,once,TRBD2
CAIRGASSYEQYF,TGTGCCATCAGGGGGGCGAGCTCCTACGAGCAGTACTTC,TRBJ2-7,TRBV10-3,13,-,-
CASPQDSYEQYF,TGTGCCAGCCCACAAGACAGCTACGAGCAGTACTTC,TRBJ2-7,TRBV7-8,12,-,-
CASSPDRGYYGYTF,TGTGCCAGTAGTCCCGACAGGGGCTACTATGGCTACACCTTC,TRBJ1-2,TRBV19,14,-,TRBD1
CASSPGQGQDTEAFF,TGTGCCAGCAGCCCCGGACAGGGGCAAGACACTGAAGCTTTCTTT,TRBJ1-1,TRBV4-2,15,many,TRBD1
CSYLGQTTEAFF,TGCAGTTACCTAGGACAGACCACTGAAGCTTTCTTT,TRBJ1-1,TRBV29-1,12,-,-
CASSIGDYAASYGYTF,TGTGCCAGTAGTATCGGGGATTACGCTGCCTCCTATGGCTACACCTTC,TRBJ1-2,TRBV19,16,-,-
CASSQEGGGGEQYF,TGTGCCAGCAGCCAAGAAGGGGGTGGGGGCGAGCAGTACTTC,TRBJ2-7,TRBV3-1,14,many,-
CSATLAGGDRYEQYF,TGCAGTGCTACCCTAGCGGGAGGGGATCGGTACGAGCAGTACTTC,TRBJ2-7,TRBV20-1,15,-,TRBD2